The next 27 T cell receptor beta chains were all read from a single sample in a study of T cell repertoires in ileal Crohn's disease. Generated by immunoSEQ multiplex PCR, the TCRdb table keeps only in-frame clones and is missing some. Of 5,500 to 8,500 clones listed, roughly 70% are singletons. The material sequenced was ileal tissue. Every receptor here comes from an adult with Crohn's disease.

The chain has TRBV6-5 and TRBJ1-6, with D possibly matching TRBD1 (5 bases). This CDR3 spans 13 amino acids. Germline CDR1 reads MNHEY; CDR2 reads SVGAGI. Trimming stripped 4 bases from V and 14 bases from J, with 15 bases between. The CDR3 DNA reads as TGTGCCAGCAGTTTCCGCCGGGGGGATACCCTCCACTTT. This translates into CASSFRRGDTLHF.

This clone is medium-sized (0.01 to 0.1%) within its sample. The chain links TRBV10-3 to TRBJ1-1, with TRBD1 as a possible D gene (6 bases). CDR3 length: 13 amino acids. Germline-derived CDR1 and CDR2 are ENHRY and SYGVKD. The ends were cut back, 5 bases at V and 1 base at J, with 8 bases in the middle. CDR3 sequence: CAISKGENTEAFF. CDR3 nucleotide sequence: TGTGCCATCAGTAAGGGGGAGAACACTGAAGCTTTCTTT.

V is TRBV6-1 and J is TRBJ2-7; D is possibly TRBD2 (6 bases). Germline CDR1 MNHNS, CDR2 SASEGT. There are 14 residues in the CDR3. Trimming stripped 5 bases from V and 5 bases from J, with 16 bases between. This CDR3 is CASSWGVWGDEQYF. CDR3 nucleotides: TGTGCCAGCAGTTGGGGGGTATGGGGCGACGAGCAGTACTTC.

CDR3 in amino acids: CASTPGLGTYEQYF. The CDR3 coding sequence is TGTGCCAGCACCCCGGGACTAGGGACGTACGAGCAGTACTTC. The genes are TRBV6-5 and TRBJ2-7; 8 bases agree with TRBD2. The CDR3 spans 14 residues. V was pared by 7 bases and J by 4 bases, with 9 bases of the junction left unmatched. From germline, CDR1 is MNHEY and CDR2 SVGAGI.

This clone has just one count. J is TRBJ2-1 and V is TRBV19, with a tentative D call TRBD2 (6 bases). V was trimmed by 7 bases and J by 7 bases, leaving 14 bases between them. The CDR3 contains 13 residues. Germline assignment: CDR1 LNHDA and CDR2 SQIVND (reference sequence). The CDR3 loop is CASTRGFQNEQFF. The CDR3 DNA follows: TGTGCCAGTACTCGGGGGTTTCAGAATGAGCAGTTCTTC.

V is TRBV9 and J is TRBJ2-7; possibly TRBD2 for D (7 bases). The V end was cut by 1 base, the J end by 6 bases, with 11 bases between. Germline CDR1 SGDLS, CDR2 YYNGEE. This CDR3 has 13 residues. Here the CDR3 reads CASSVSGGGEQYF. CDR3 nucleotide sequence: TGTGCCAGCAGCGTATCGGGGGGCGGCGAGCAGTACTTC. Complete variable domain (other parts from reference TRBV9 and TRBJ2-7): DSGVTQTPKHLITATGQRVTLRCSPRSGDLSVYWYQQSLDQGLQFLIQYYNGEERAKGNILERFSAQQFPDLHSELNLSSLELGDSALYFCASSVSGGGEQYFGPGTRLTVT.

Here the CDR3 DNA reads TGTGCCAGCCAGGACCAAGAGACCCAGTACTTC. Its protein product is CASQDQETQYF. This chain uses TRBV7-6 with TRBJ2-5; D ambiguous. The CDR3 extends over 11 amino acids. Trimming cost V 8 bases and J 0 bases, with 4 bases left between them. Germline V gives CDR1 SGHVS, CDR2 FNYEAQ.

This clone was recorded a few times. The rearrangement joins TRBV9 to TRBJ1-3, with D perhaps matching TRBD1 (6 bases). Trimming took 5 bases from V and 2 from J, leaving 11 bases between them. The CDR3 runs 14 residues. Germline loops: CDR1 SGDLS, CDR2 YYNGEE. The CDR3 is CASSSGDTGNTIYF. DNA of the CDR3: TGTGCCAGCAGTTCCGGGGACACTGGAAACACCATATATTTT.

The V call is TRBV7-2, the J call TRBJ2-1; D is possibly TRBD2 (7 bases). Germline V gene data show CDR1 as SGHTA and CDR2 as FQGNSA. Trimming took 5 bases from V and 7 from J, leaving 18 bases between them. The CDR3 is made up of 15 amino acids. CDR3 DNA: TGTGCCAGCAGCCTAATAGGGGGGGGTAAGAATGAGCAGTTCTTC. Translation: CASSLIGGGKNEQFF.

This clone was picked up one time. The chain joins TRBV9 to TRBJ1-2; a weak D match, TRBD1 (5 bases). V was pared by 0 bases and J by 8 bases, with 11 bases between. Germline V CDR1 and CDR2: SGDLS, YYNGEE. This CDR3 contains 13 residues. The CDR3 protein is CASSVVSGRGYTF. The CDR3 DNA follows: TGTGCCAGCAGCGTAGTTTCAGGGCGAGGCTACACCTTC.

The V gene is TRBV19, the J gene TRBJ2-2, with D maybe TRBD1 (5 bases). This CDR3 is 15 amino acids long. Trimming left V 8 bases short and J 0 bases short, with 13 bases between. Germline V gene lookup returns CDR1 LNHDA and CDR2 SQIVND (reference sequence). DNA for the CDR3: TGTGCCAGTTGGGGCAGGGTGCCGAACACCGGGGAGCTGTTTTTT. This translates into CASWGRVPNTGELFF.

The DNA of the CDR3 is TGCGCCAGCAGCCCAAGCAGCGGGGGGGCTGCAGATACGCAGTATTTT. This sequence encodes CASSPSSGGAADTQYF. The chain is built from TRBV4-1 and TRBJ2-3; TRBD2 matches 10 bases. Germline V gene sequence: CDR1 MGHRA, CDR2 YSYEKL. Trimming took 4 bases from V and 4 from J; bases not matched to a gene: 8. The CDR3 extends over 16 amino acids.

V gene TRBV7-2 combines with J gene TRBJ2-7; 7 nucleotides align to TRBD2. The J segment lost 4 bases and the V segment lost 3 bases, leaving 9 bases of the junction unmatched. Germline-derived CDR1 and CDR2 are SGHTA and FQGNSA. The CDR3 totals 15 residues. CDR3 amino acids: CASSFDGGNKYEQYF. The CDR3 nucleotides are TGTGCCAGCAGCTTCGACGGGGGGAATAAATACGAGCAGTACTTC.

V and J are TRBV5-1 and TRBJ2-7; the match to TRBD1 covers 10 bases. In germline, CDR1 is SGHRS, CDR2 YFSETQ. The CDR3 spans 14 residues. V lost 4 bases, J lost 3 bases, and 4 bases stayed unmatched. In DNA, the CDR3 is TGCGCCAGCAGCGTTAGGGACAGGGGCTACGAGCAGTACTTC. It yields the protein CASSVRDRGYEQYF.

In DNA form, the CDR3 reads TGTGCCAGCAGTTACACAGGGGGGTCCTCCTACGAGCAGTACTTC. The encoded protein is CASSYTGGSSYEQYF. This chain connects TRBV6-6 to TRBJ2-7, with TRBD1 matching 8 bases. Looked up from germline, CDR1 is MNHNY and CDR2 is SVGAGI (reference sequence). This CDR3 is built from 15 residues. V dropped 2 bases and J dropped 0; count of bases not matched to a gene: 3.

The rearrangement joins TRBV6-1 to TRBJ2-3, with D maybe TRBD1 (6 bases). The CDR3 has 13 residues. Germline V CDR1 and CDR2: MNHNS, SASEGT. Trimming removed 7 bases at V and 6 bases at J, with 14 bases between. As DNA, the CDR3 is TGTGCCAGCACCATACAGGGTACCGATACGCAGTATTTT. It yields the protein CASTIQGTDTQYF.

This clone was seen just once. The V gene is TRBV27, the J gene TRBJ1-1; TRBD1 agrees at 7 bases. The CDR3 loop spans 17 amino acids. Germline CDR1 MNHEY, CDR2 SMNVEV (reference sequence). Losses at the gene ends were 7 bases for V and 10 bases for J; bases not matched to a gene: 24. The chain's CDR3 is CASIPQYLIRQGSPAFF. CDR3 DNA sequence: TGTGCCAGCATCCCCCAGTACTTAATCCGACAGGGCTCGCCAGCTTTCTTT.

This clone ranks as medium-sized (0.01 to 0.1%). This chain joins TRBV28 and TRBJ2-1, with 8 bases fitting TRBD2. The CDR3 totals 16 residues. Trimming removed 7 bases from V and 4 bases from J; junction bases left unmatched: 12. The germline gives CDR1 MDHEN, CDR2 SYDVKM. For the CDR3, the DNA is TGTGCCAGCACCCTTGCCGGGGGGGCCCAATACAATGAGCAGTTCTTC. It specifies CASTLAGGAQYNEQFF.

The chain couples TRBV7-6 to TRBJ2-7, with 9 bases identical to TRBD1. The germline CDR1 and CDR2 sequences are SGHVS and FNYEAQ. The CDR3 runs 15 residues. Trimming at V came to 5 bases and at J to 3 bases, leaving 8 bases not matched to a gene. The CDR3 coding sequence is TGTGCCAGCAGCCCGGTGACAGGGGGGAACTACGAGCAGTACTTC. It codes for CASSPVTGGNYEQYF.

The chain has TRBV5-1 and TRBJ2-7; possible D gene TRBD2, 6 bases. This CDR3 has 14 residues. Germline V lookup: CDR1 SGHRS, CDR2 YFSETQ. The ends were cut back, 7 bases at V and 5 bases at J, with 19 bases in the middle. CDR3 DNA sequence: TGCGCCAGCCATTGGGGCGGGGAAACGGACGAGCAGTACTTC. Translation: CASHWGGETDEQYF.

The chain is built from TRBV6-1 and TRBJ2-1; 7 bases fit TRBD1. The CDR3 length is 16 residues. V dropped 6 bases and J dropped 4; count of bases not matched to a gene: 12. Germline CDR1 and CDR2: MNHNS and SASEGT. The CDR3: CASSELRGRGYNEQFF. CDR3 DNA sequence: TGTGCCAGCAGCGAATTAAGGGGGCGCGGATACAATGAGCAGTTCTTC.

V and J are TRBV5-1 and TRBJ1-3; D gene uncertain. The CDR3 extends over 13 amino acids. Between the trimmed V and J ends, which lost 0 bases and 5 bases, there was a span of 6 bases. Looked up from germline, CDR1 is SGHRS and CDR2 is YFSETQ. In DNA form, the CDR3 reads TGCGCCAGCAGCTTGGGAGGGAGAAACACCATATATTTT. Its translation is CASSLGGRNTIYF.

The gene calls are TRBV6-4 and TRBJ1-2, with unresolved D. V shed 0 bases and J shed 4 bases, with 9 bases lying between them. The CDR3 sequence is 14 residues long. From germline, CDR1 is MRHNA and CDR2 SNTAGT. The CDR3 is CASSDSHGSYGYTF. The CDR3 DNA is TGTGCCAGCAGTGACTCGCACGGTTCCTATGGCTACACCTTC.

The DNA of the CDR3 is TGCAGCGTTGAAGACAGTGGGCAATACAATGAGCAGTTCTTC. It specifies CSVEDSGQYNEQFF. V is TRBV29-1 and J is TRBJ2-1; D unresolved. Germline V CDR1 and CDR2: SQVTM, ANQGSEA. The V end was cut by 0 bases, the J end by 4 bases, with 10 bases between. This CDR3 comprises 14 residues.

A few counts support this clone. This chain uses TRBV7-9 with TRBJ1-4; 8 bases agree with TRBD1. Germline CDR1 is SEHNR and CDR2 is FQNEAQ (reference sequence). V dropped 5 bases and J dropped 8; count of bases not matched to a gene: 10. CDR3 length: 15 amino acids. As DNA, the CDR3 is TGTGCCAGCAGCGGGTTGGACAGGGTCGGGGAAAAACTGTTTTTT. Translation: CASSGLDRVGEKLFF. Variable domain in full (rest from reference TRBV7-9 and TRBJ1-4): DTGVSQNPRHKITKRGQNVTFRCDPISEHNRLYWYRQTLGQGPEFLTYFQNEAQLEKSRLLSDRFSAERPKGSFSTLEIQRTEQGDSAMYLCASSGLDRVGEKLFFGSGTQLSVL.

The chain links TRBV6-5 to TRBJ2-3; TRBD2 might be the D (5 bases). This CDR3 has 14 amino acids. The V end was cut by 6 bases, the J end by 5 bases, with 15 bases between. Germline-derived CDR1 and CDR2 are MNHEY and SVGAGI. DNA for the CDR3: TGTGCCAGCAGCCGTTCGAGAGGGATAGATACGCAGTATTTT. This codes for CASSRSRGIDTQYF.

This clone was seen more than once but under ten times. The V and J genes are TRBV2 and TRBJ2-7; D perhaps matches TRBD2 (5 bases). Per germline, CDR1 SNHLY and CDR2 FYNNEI. With 4 bases removed from V and 6 bases from J, the gap between germline ends came to 16 bases. The CDR3 has 14 amino acids. The CDR3: CASSGTGTGVEQYF. In DNA, the CDR3 is TGTGCCAGCAGTGGGACCGGAACCGGGGTCGAGCAGTACTTC.